A selection of T cell receptor beta chains follows, all from one sample in a study of STAT3 mutations in large granular lymphocyte leukemia. Data came from immunoSEQ multiplex PCR; TCRdb stores just in-frame clones and leaves some out. Of around 17,000 clones listed, approximately 84% are singletons. Sequenced sample: peripheral blood mononuclear cells. The receptors derive from a man aged 50-60 years with T-cell large granular lymphocyte leukemia. Some clones in this sample may be carry-over from other donors' samples. Both conserved end residues are part of each CDR3. Each record gives: CDR3 protein, CDR3 DNA, J gene, D gene, clone size, V gene. A D gene is named only where the DNA matches it firmly. A clone size is listed for some rows: how often the clone was seen (once, few, many), or a class if it is expanded.

cdr3_aa: CAWSVLLLASGRGTREQYF
cdr3_nt: TGTGCCTGGAGTGTACTCCTATTGGCTAGCGGGAGGGGAACTAGGGAGCAGTACTTC
j_call: TRBJ2-7
d_call: TRBD2
clone_size: -
v_call: TRBV30

cdr3_aa: CASSIGRVYEQYF
cdr3_nt: TGTGCCAGCAGTATCGGACGGGTCTACGAGCAGTACTTC
j_call: TRBJ2-7
d_call: -
clone_size: -
v_call: TRBV27

cdr3_aa: CASSLARGSTDTQYF
cdr3_nt: TGTGCCAGCAGCTTGGCCAGGGGTAGCACAGATACGCAGTATTTT
j_call: TRBJ2-3
d_call: -
clone_size: -
v_call: TRBV5-4

cdr3_aa: CASSLDWTTNEKLFF
cdr3_nt: TGTGCCAGCAGCTTGGATTGGACCACTAATGAAAAACTGTTTTTT
j_call: TRBJ1-4
d_call: -
clone_size: -
v_call: TRBV5-4

cdr3_aa: CAWTGQTIIYGYTF
cdr3_nt: TGTGCCTGGACGGGACAGACGATCATCTATGGCTACACCTTC
j_call: TRBJ1-2
d_call: TRBD1
clone_size: -
v_call: TRBV30

cdr3_aa: CASSTRGTGDLSNYGYTF
cdr3_nt: TGTGCCAGTAGTACTCGGGGGACAGGGGATCTCTCCAACTATGGCTACACCTTC
j_call: TRBJ1-2
d_call: TRBD1
clone_size: -
v_call: TRBV19

cdr3_aa: CASSWTSDSYEQYF
cdr3_nt: TGTGCCAGTAGCTGGACTAGCGACTCCTACGAGCAGTACTTC
j_call: TRBJ2-7
d_call: TRBD2
clone_size: -
v_call: TRBV19

cdr3_aa: CASRPERVTPLYEQYF
cdr3_nt: TGTGCCAGCAGACCGGAAAGGGTAACCCCCCTATACGAGCAGTACTTC
j_call: TRBJ2-7
d_call: -
clone_size: -
v_call: TRBV27

cdr3_aa: CASSRDRGNSNQPQHF
cdr3_nt: TGTGCCAGTAGTAGAGACAGGGGGAACAGCAATCAGCCCCAGCATTTT
j_call: TRBJ1-5
d_call: TRBD1
clone_size: -
v_call: TRBV19

cdr3_aa: CASSIEETEAFF
cdr3_nt: TGTGCCAGTAGTATCGAGGAAACTGAAGCTTTCTTT
j_call: TRBJ1-1
d_call: -
clone_size: -
v_call: TRBV19

cdr3_aa: CAWSTRQGPSAYSTDTQYF
cdr3_nt: TGTGCCTGGAGTACACGACAGGGGCCCTCCGCGTATAGCACAGATACGCAGTATTTT
j_call: TRBJ2-3
d_call: TRBD1
clone_size: few
v_call: TRBV30

cdr3_aa: CASSLGQGRGKNTDTQYF
cdr3_nt: TGTGCCAGCAGCTTAGGGCAGGGACGAGGGAAAAACACAGATACGCAGTATTTT
j_call: TRBJ2-3
d_call: -
clone_size: -
v_call: TRBV11-2

cdr3_aa: CASSPDNSPLHF
cdr3_nt: TGTGCCAGCAGCCCGGATAATTCACCCCTCCACTTT
j_call: TRBJ1-6
d_call: -
clone_size: -
v_call: TRBV7-2

cdr3_aa: CASRDRAGTEAFF
cdr3_nt: TGTGCCAGCAGAGACAGGGCGGGCACTGAAGCTTTCTTT
j_call: TRBJ1-1
d_call: TRBD1
clone_size: -
v_call: TRBV2

cdr3_aa: CASTLRGDRSSPLHF
cdr3_nt: TGTGCCAGCACCCTGAGGGGGGACAGGTCTTCACCCCTCCACTTT
j_call: TRBJ1-6
d_call: TRBD1
clone_size: -
v_call: TRBV5-8

cdr3_aa: CASTLVMGTDTQYF
cdr3_nt: TGTGCCAGCACCCTTGTGATGGGCACAGATACGCAGTATTTT
j_call: TRBJ2-3
d_call: -
clone_size: -
v_call: TRBV28

cdr3_aa: CASSLDRRRTNTGELFF
cdr3_nt: TGTGCCAGCAGCTTGGACAGGCGGCGGACGAACACCGGGGAGCTGTTTTTT
j_call: TRBJ2-2
d_call: -
clone_size: -
v_call: TRBV5-4

cdr3_aa: CASSDPGQGTYEQYF
cdr3_nt: TGTGCCAGCAGTGATCCGGGACAGGGGACCTACGAGCAGTACTTC
j_call: TRBJ2-7
d_call: TRBD1
clone_size: -
v_call: TRBV25-1

cdr3_aa: CASSLVSNYGYTF
cdr3_nt: TGCGCCAGCAGCTTGGTCTCTAACTATGGCTACACCTTC
j_call: TRBJ1-2
d_call: -
clone_size: -
v_call: TRBV5-1

cdr3_aa: CASSLGVVETQYF
cdr3_nt: TGTGCCAGCAGCTTAGGTGTTGTGGAGACCCAGTACTTC
j_call: TRBJ2-5
d_call: -
clone_size: -
v_call: TRBV7-8

cdr3_aa: CASTAGYNEQFF
cdr3_nt: TGCGCCAGCACCGCAGGCTACAATGAGCAGTTCTTC
j_call: TRBJ2-1
d_call: -
clone_size: -
v_call: TRBV5-1

cdr3_aa: CASFSYEQYF
cdr3_nt: TGTGCCAGCTTCAGCTACGAGCAGTACTTC
j_call: TRBJ2-7
d_call: -
clone_size: few
v_call: TRBV2

cdr3_aa: CASSQDAGGGPQETQYF
cdr3_nt: TGTGCCAGCAGCCAAGATGCGGGCGGGGGGCCGCAAGAGACCCAGTACTTC
j_call: TRBJ2-5
d_call: TRBD2
clone_size: -
v_call: TRBV14

cdr3_aa: CASSLALAGGSDTQYF
cdr3_nt: TGCGCCAGCAGCTTGGCACTAGCGGGGGGGTCGGATACGCAGTATTTT
j_call: TRBJ2-3
d_call: TRBD2
clone_size: -
v_call: TRBV5-1

cdr3_aa: CASSQDRNYEQYF
cdr3_nt: TGCGCCAGCAGCCAAGACCGAAACTACGAGCAGTACTTC
j_call: TRBJ2-7
d_call: -
clone_size: few
v_call: TRBV4-1

cdr3_aa: CASSYDSAKPQHF
cdr3_nt: TGTGCCAGCAGTTACGACAGCGCGAAGCCCCAGCATTTT
j_call: TRBJ1-5
d_call: -
clone_size: -
v_call: TRBV6-5

cdr3_aa: CASSYERAKEEQFF
cdr3_nt: TGTGCCAGCAGTTACGAGAGGGCCAAGGAAGAGCAGTTCTTC
j_call: TRBJ2-1
d_call: -
clone_size: -
v_call: TRBV6-5

cdr3_aa: CASSLVGGGFQETQYF
cdr3_nt: TGTGCCAGCAGCTTAGTGGGAGGGGGGTTCCAAGAGACCCAGTACTTC
j_call: TRBJ2-5
d_call: -
clone_size: -
v_call: TRBV11-2

cdr3_aa: CASSPSGTPYEQYF
cdr3_nt: TGTGCCAGCAGCCCAAGCGGGACCCCCTACGAGCAGTACTTC
j_call: TRBJ2-7
d_call: TRBD2
clone_size: -
v_call: TRBV9

cdr3_aa: CASSRQGESQPQHF
cdr3_nt: TGTGCCAGCTCACGACAGGGAGAGAGTCAGCCCCAGCATTTT
j_call: TRBJ1-5
d_call: TRBD1
clone_size: -
v_call: TRBV18

cdr3_aa: CASSLRDYQTYEQYF
cdr3_nt: TGTGCCAGCAGCTTACGGGACTACCAAACCTACGAGCAGTACTTC
j_call: TRBJ2-7
d_call: TRBD2
clone_size: -
v_call: TRBV7-8

cdr3_aa: CASSLLPGDQETQYF
cdr3_nt: TGCGCCAGCAGCTTACTCCCGGGGGACCAAGAGACCCAGTACTTC
j_call: TRBJ2-5
d_call: -
clone_size: -
v_call: TRBV5-1

cdr3_aa: CASSSTGNHSPLHF
cdr3_nt: TGTGCCAGCAGTTCGACAGGGAACCATTCACCCCTCCACTTT
j_call: TRBJ1-6
d_call: TRBD1
clone_size: -
v_call: TRBV27

cdr3_aa: CASSKEINEQFF
cdr3_nt: TGTGCCAGCTCAAAGGAGATTAATGAGCAGTTCTTC
j_call: TRBJ2-1
d_call: -
clone_size: -
v_call: TRBV18

cdr3_aa: CASSLGPLDTQYF
cdr3_nt: TGTGCCAGCAGCCTAGGGCCCCTAGATACGCAGTATTTT
j_call: TRBJ2-3
d_call: -
clone_size: -
v_call: TRBV7-2

cdr3_aa: CASSADRTNYGYTF
cdr3_nt: TGTGCCAGCAGCGCCGACAGAACTAACTATGGCTACACCTTC
j_call: TRBJ1-2
d_call: -
clone_size: once
v_call: TRBV9

cdr3_aa: CASSLVGVSYNEQFF
cdr3_nt: TGTGCCAGCAGCCTAGTAGGGGTCTCCTACAATGAGCAGTTCTTC
j_call: TRBJ2-1
d_call: -
clone_size: -
v_call: TRBV7-9